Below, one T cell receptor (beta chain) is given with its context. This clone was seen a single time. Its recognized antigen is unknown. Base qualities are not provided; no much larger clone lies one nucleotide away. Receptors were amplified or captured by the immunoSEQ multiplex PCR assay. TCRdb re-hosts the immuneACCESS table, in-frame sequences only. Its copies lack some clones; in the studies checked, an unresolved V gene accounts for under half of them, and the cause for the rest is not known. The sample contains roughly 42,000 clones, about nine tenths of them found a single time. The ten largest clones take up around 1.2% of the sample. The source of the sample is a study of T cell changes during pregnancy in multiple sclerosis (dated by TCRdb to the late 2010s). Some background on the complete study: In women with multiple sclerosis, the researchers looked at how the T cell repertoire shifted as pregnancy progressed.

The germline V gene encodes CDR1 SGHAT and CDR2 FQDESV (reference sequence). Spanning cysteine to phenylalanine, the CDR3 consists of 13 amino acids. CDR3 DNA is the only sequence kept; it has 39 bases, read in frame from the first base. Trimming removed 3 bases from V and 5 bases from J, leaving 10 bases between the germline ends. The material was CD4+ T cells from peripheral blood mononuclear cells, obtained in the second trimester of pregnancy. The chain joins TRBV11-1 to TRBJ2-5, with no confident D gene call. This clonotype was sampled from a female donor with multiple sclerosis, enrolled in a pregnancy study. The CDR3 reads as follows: CASSLRISETQYF. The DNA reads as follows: TGTGCCAGCAGCTTGAGAATCTCGGAGACCCAGTACTTC.